The 13 T cell receptor beta chains below come from one sample, sequenced in a study of CXCR3-negative and CXCR3-positive naive CD8 T cells. Overall study results and limits: Against CXCR3-negative naive cells, CXCR3-positive naive cells showed more hydrophobic TRB CDR3s.

These receptors' targets are unknown. UMI-labeled TRB cDNA libraries were prepared by 5' RACE. Following a re-call of the 5' RACE reads, TCRdb has one entry per CDR3 protein and lacks DNA. Its clone listing holds more than 80,000 distinct CDR3 sequences. The sequenced sample consisted of naive CXCR3+ CD8+ T cells from blood. Documented subset: CD45RO-CCR7+CD27+CD95- naive CD8+ T cells expressing CXCR3 (TNR3+). The receptor set was obtained from a human donor in good health. Some clones in this sample may be carry-over from other donors' samples.

The chain is built from TRBV5-1 and TRBJ1-6. Germline-derived CDR1 and CDR2 are SGHRS and YFSETQ. This CDR3 spans 16 amino acids. CDR3: CASSLSPPGGTGPLHF.

The chain joins TRBV21-1 to TRBJ2-7; TCRdb proposes TRBD2, but this gene call is untestable without DNA. TRBV21-1 is termed a pseudogene. This CDR3 has 21 residues. The chain's CDR3 is CASSKALKQGTSGPGSYEQYF.

The V gene is TRBV12-3 or TRBV12-4, the J gene TRBJ1-6; TCRdb's D call, TRBD1, is unchecked because there is no DNA. This CDR3 has 13 residues. This chain's CDR3 is CASSYGNNSPLHF.

The rearrangement links TRBV20-1 to TRBJ2-1; TCRdb designates TRBD2, a call that cannot be tested without DNA. This CDR3 has 12 amino acids. Germline V gene sequence: CDR1 DFQATT, CDR2 SNEGSKA (reference sequence). Here the CDR3 reads CSARDTSGGQFF.

This chain links TRBV20-1 with TRBJ1-1; TCRdb calls TRBD1, which cannot be checked without DNA. The germline V gene encodes CDR1 DFQATT and CDR2 SNEGSKA (reference sequence). CDR3 length: 13 amino acids. CDR3: CSARPRGDTEAFF.

The rearrangement uses TRBV7-8 and TRBJ2-4; absent DNA, TCRdb's TRBD2 call cannot be checked. CDR1 and CDR2 (germline): SGHVS, FQNEAQ. The CDR3 has 14 amino acids. CDR3 region: CASSLEGAKNIQYF.

The chain is built from TRBV9 and TRBJ2-7; TCRdb proposes TRBD1, but this gene call is untestable without DNA. The CDR3 loop spans 15 amino acids. Germline CDR1 is SGDLS and CDR2 is YYNGEE. The CDR3 region is CASSVAGGTSYEQYF.

The chain combines TRBV29-1 with TRBJ2-6. Germline loops: CDR1 SQVTM, CDR2 ANQGSEA. This CDR3 spans 14 amino acids. CDR3: CSVGGSSGANVLTF.

The genes are TRBV7-9 and TRBJ1-3; TCRdb reports TRBD1, a call that lacks DNA to check it against. Germline lookup yields CDR1 SEHNR and CDR2 FQNEAQ (reference sequence). CDR3 length: 21 amino acids. CDR3 in amino acids: CASSRAWTAEGSPLSGNTIYF.

This rearrangement joins TRBV6-2 or TRBV6-3 to TRBJ1-1. The CDR3 totals 14 residues. Germline V lookup: CDR1 MNHEY, CDR2 SVGEGT. The chain's CDR3 is CASTEGPYKSEAFF.

The rearrangement links TRBV12-1 to TRBJ2-2; with no DNA, the TCRdb D assignment of TRBD1 cannot be verified. TRBV12-1 is a pseudogene segment. This CDR3 region has 14 residues. CDR3 protein: CASSYGTGNRELFF.

V is TRBV7-8 and J is TRBJ2-5. The CDR3 extends over 13 amino acids. Germline assignment: CDR1 SGHVS and CDR2 FQNEAQ. Here the CDR3 reads CASSLGRRETQYF.

The chain joins TRBV29-1 to TRBJ2-5; TCRdb's D call, TRBD1, is unchecked because there is no DNA. This CDR3 is 17 amino acids long. CDR1 and CDR2 from the germline V gene are SQVTM and ANQGSEA. The CDR3 spells CSVEPPERNRKGETQYF.